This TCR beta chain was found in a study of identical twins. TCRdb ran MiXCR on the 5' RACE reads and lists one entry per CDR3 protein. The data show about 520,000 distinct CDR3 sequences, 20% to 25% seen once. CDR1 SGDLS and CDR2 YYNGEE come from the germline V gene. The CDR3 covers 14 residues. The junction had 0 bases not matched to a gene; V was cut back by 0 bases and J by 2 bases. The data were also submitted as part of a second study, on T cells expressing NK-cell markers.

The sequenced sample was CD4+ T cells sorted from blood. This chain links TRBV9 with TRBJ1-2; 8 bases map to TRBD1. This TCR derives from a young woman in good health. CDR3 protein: CASSVGQGNYGYTF. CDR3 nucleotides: TGTGCCAGCAGCGTAGGACAGGGGAACTATGGCTACACCTTC.